This T cell receptor (beta chain) comes out of a study of cytomegalovirus exposure and HLA in healthy donors. The PCR made use of 60 Vbeta and 13 Jbeta primers. Sequenced by immunoSEQ multiplex PCR; TCRdb stores in-frame clones only, minus some. The repertoire holds roughly 100,000 clones, approximately 80% seen once, with 1.5% to 2% in the top ten. Whereas donors were nominally healthy upon sampling, unrecorded immune exposures were probable. This CDR3 comprises 15 residues. Per germline, CDR1 KGHSH and CDR2 LQKENI. Germline trimming cut 2 bases from V and 5 bases from J; bases unmatched to any gene: 3.

Sequences were obtained from PBMCs. This TCR derives from a man aged 45-60 years in good health and CMV-seronegative. The rearrangement links TRBV18 to TRBJ2-1; 10 bases are shared with TRBD2. The CDR3 reads CASSPSAGGNNEQFF. The CDR3 region has the DNA TGTGCCAGCTCACCATCAGCGGGGGGGAACAATGAGCAGTTCTTC.